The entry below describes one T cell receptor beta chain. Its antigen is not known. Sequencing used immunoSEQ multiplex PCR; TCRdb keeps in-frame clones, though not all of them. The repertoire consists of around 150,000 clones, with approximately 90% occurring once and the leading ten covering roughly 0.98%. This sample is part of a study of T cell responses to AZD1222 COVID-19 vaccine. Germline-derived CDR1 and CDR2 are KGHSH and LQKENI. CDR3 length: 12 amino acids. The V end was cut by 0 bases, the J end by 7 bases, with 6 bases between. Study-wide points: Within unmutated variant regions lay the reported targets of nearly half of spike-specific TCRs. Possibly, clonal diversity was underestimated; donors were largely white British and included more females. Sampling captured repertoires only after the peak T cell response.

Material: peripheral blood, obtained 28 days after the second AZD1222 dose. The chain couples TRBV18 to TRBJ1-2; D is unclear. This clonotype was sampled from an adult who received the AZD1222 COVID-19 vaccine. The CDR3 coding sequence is TGTGCCAGCTCACCACCTGGGAGTGGCTACACCTTC. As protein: CASSPPGSGYTF.